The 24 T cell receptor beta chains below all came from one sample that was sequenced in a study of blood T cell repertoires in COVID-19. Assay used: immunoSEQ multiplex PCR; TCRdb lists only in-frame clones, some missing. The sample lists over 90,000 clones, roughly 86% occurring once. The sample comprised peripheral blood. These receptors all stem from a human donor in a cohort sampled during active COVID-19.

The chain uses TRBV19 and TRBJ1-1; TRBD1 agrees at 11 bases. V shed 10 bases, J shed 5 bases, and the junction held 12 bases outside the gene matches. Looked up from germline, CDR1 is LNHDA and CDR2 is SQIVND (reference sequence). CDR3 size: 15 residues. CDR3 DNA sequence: TGTGCCACCAAATATTCCGGACAGGGGGCGACTGAAGCTTTCTTT. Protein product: CATKYSGQGATEAFF.

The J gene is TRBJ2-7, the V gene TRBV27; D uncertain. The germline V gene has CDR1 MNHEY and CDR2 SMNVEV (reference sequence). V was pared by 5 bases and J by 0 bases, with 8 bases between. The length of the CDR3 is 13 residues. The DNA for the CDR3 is TGTGCCAGCAGTCCATCTAACTCCTACGAGCAGTACTTC. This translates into CASSPSNSYEQYF.

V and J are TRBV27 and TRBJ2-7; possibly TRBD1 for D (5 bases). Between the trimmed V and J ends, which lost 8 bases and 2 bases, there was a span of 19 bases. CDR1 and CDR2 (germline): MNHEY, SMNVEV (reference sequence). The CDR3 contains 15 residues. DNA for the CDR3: TGTGCCAGCTCCTTAGGGGCAGGACGAGCCTACGAGCAGTACTTC. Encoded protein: CASSLGAGRAYEQYF.

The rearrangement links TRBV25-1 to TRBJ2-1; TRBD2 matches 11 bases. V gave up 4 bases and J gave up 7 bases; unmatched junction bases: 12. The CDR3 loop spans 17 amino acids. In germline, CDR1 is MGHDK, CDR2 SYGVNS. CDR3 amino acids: CASSALSNLAGGNEQFF. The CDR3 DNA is TGTGCCAGCAGTGCCCTTTCCAACCTAGCGGGGGGTAATGAGCAGTTCTTC.

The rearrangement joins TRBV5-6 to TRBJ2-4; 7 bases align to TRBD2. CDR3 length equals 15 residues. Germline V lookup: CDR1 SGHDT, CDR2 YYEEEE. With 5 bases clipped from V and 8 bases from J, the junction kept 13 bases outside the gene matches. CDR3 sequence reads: CASSHSLARGDIQYF. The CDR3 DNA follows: TGTGCCAGCAGTCACAGCTTGGCACGGGGGGACATTCAGTACTTC.

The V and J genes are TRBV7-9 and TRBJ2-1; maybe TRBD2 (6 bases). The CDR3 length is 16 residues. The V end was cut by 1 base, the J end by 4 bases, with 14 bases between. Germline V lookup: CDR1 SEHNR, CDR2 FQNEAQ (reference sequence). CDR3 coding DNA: TGTGCCAGCAGCTTAGGGAGCGGGCCAGATTACAATGAGCAGTTCTTC. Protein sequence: CASSLGSGPDYNEQFF.

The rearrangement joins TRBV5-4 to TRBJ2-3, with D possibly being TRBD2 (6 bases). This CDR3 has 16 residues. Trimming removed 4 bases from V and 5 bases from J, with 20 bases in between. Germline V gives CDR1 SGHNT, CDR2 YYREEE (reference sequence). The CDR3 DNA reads TGTGCCAGCAGCGGGGCAGAGCGGAGGGCCGGAGATACGCAGTATTTT. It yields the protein CASSGAERRAGDTQYF.

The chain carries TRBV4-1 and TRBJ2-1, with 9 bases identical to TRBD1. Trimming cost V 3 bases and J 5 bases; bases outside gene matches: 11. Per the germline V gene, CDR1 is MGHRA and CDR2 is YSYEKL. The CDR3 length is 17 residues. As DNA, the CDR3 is TGCGCCAGCAGCCATGTGGGGGGACAGGGAGCCGACAATGAGCAGTTCTTC. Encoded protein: CASSHVGGQGADNEQFF.

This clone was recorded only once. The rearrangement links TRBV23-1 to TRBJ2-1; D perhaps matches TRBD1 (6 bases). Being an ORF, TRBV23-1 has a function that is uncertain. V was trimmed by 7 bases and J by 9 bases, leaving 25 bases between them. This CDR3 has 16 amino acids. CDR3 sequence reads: CASTFGGWERGFEQFF. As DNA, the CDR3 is TGCGCCAGCACTTTCGGCGGGTGGGAGAGGGGGTTTGAGCAGTTCTTC.

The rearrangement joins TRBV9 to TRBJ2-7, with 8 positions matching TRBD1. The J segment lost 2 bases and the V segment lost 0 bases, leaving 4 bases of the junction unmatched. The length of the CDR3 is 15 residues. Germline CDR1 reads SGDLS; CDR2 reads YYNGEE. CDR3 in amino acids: CASSVDGTGTYEQYF. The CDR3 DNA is TGTGCCAGCAGCGTAGACGGGACAGGAACCTACGAGCAGTACTTC.

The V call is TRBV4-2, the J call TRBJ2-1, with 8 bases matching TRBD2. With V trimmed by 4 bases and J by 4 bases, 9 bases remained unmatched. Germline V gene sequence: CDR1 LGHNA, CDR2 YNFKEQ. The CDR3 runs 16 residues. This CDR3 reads CASSPEGREVYNEQFF. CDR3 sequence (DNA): TGTGCCAGCAGCCCCGAGGGGCGGGAGGTGTACAATGAGCAGTTCTTC.

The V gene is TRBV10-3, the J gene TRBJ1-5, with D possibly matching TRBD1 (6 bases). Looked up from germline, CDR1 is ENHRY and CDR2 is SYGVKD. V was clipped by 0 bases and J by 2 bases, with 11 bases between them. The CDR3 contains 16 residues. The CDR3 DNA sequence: TGTGCCATCAGTGAGTCACAGGGATCCGGCAATCAGCCCCAGCATTTT. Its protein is CAISESQGSGNQPQHF.

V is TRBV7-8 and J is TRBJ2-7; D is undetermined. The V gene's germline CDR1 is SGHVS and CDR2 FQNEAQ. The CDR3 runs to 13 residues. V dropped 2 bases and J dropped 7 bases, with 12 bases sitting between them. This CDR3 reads CASSLPPLSEQYF. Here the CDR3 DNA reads TGTGCCAGCAGCTTACCCCCCCTTTCGGAGCAGTACTTC. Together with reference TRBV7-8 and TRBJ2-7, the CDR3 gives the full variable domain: GAGVSQSPRYKVAKRGQDVALRCDPISGHVSLFWYQQALGQGPEFLTYFQNEAQLDKSGLPSDRFFAERPEGSVSTLKIQRTQQEDSAVYLCASSLPPLSEQYFGPGTRLTVT.

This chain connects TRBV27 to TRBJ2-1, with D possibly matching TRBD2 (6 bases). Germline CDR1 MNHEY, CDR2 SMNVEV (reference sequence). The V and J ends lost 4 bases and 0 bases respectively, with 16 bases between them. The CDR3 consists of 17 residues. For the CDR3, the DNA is TGTGCCAGCAGTTCTAGAGCGGGTCCCAGCTCCTACAATGAGCAGTTCTTC. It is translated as CASSSRAGPSSYNEQFF.

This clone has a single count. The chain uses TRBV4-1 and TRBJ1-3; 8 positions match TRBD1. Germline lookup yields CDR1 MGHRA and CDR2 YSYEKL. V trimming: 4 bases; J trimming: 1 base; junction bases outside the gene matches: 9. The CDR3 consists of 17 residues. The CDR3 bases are TGCGCCAGCAGCCCGAACCCGCAGGGGGCGTCTGGAAACACCATATATTTT. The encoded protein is CASSPNPQGASGNTIYF.

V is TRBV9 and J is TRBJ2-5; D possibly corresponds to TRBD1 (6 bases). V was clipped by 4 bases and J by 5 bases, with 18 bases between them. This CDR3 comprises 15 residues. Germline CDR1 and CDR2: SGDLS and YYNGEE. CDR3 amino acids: CASSQVRGNMETQYF. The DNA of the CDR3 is TGTGCCAGCAGCCAAGTCAGGGGAAATATGGAGACCCAGTACTTC.

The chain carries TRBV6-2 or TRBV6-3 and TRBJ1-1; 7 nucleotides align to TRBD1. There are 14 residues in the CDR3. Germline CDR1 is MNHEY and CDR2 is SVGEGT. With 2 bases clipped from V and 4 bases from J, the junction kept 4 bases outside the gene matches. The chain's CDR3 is CASSYDRVGTEAFF. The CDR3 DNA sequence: TGTGCCAGCAGTTACGACAGGGTTGGCACTGAAGCTTTCTTT.

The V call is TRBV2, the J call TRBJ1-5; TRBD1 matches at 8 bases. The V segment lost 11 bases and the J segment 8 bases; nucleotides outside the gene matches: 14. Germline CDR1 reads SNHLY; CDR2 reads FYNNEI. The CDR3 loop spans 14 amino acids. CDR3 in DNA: TGTGCCGGGCGGACTGGACAGGGTCTGGAGCCCCAGCATTTT. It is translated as CAGRTGQGLEPQHF.

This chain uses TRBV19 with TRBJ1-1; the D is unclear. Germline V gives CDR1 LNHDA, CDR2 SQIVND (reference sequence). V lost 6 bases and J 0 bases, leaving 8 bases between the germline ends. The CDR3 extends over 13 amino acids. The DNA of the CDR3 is TGTGCCAGTAGCGAGGGATTGAACACTGAAGCTTTCTTT. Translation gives CASSEGLNTEAFF.

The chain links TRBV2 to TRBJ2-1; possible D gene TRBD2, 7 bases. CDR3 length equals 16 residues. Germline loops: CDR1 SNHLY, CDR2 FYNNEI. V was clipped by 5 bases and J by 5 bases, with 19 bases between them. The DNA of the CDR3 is TGTGCCAGCAGTATCCTAGGGGGGAGGGTGAACAATGAGCAGTTCTTC. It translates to CASSILGGRVNNEQFF.

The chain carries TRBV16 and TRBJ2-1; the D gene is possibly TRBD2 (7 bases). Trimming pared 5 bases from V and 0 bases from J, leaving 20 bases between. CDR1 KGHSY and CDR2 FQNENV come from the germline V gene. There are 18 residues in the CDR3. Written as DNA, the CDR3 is TGTGCCAGCAGCGAAGCAGGGAGGCGGGGGCCCTCCTACAATGAGCAGTTCTTC. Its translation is CASSEAGRRGPSYNEQFF.

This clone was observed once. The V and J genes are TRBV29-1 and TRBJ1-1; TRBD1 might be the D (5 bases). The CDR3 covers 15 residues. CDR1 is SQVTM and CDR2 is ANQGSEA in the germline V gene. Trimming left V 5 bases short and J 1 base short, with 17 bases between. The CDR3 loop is CSVSRNGGRNTEAFF. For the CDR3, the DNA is TGCAGCGTTTCCAGGAACGGGGGAAGGAACACTGAAGCTTTCTTT.

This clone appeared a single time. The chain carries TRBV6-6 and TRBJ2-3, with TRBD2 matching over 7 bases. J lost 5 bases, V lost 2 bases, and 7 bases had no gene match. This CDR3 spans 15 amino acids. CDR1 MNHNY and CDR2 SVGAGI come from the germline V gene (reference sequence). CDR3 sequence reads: CASSYAGEGRDTQYF. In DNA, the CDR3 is TGTGCCAGCAGTTACGCGGGAGAGGGAAGAGATACGCAGTATTTT.

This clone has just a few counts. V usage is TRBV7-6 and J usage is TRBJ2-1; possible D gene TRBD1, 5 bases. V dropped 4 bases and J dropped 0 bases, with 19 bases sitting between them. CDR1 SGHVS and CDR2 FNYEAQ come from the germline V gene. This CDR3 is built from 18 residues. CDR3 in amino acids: CASSSVPLQGSSYNEQFF. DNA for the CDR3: TGTGCCAGCAGCTCAGTCCCCTTGCAGGGTAGCTCCTACAATGAGCAGTTCTTC.